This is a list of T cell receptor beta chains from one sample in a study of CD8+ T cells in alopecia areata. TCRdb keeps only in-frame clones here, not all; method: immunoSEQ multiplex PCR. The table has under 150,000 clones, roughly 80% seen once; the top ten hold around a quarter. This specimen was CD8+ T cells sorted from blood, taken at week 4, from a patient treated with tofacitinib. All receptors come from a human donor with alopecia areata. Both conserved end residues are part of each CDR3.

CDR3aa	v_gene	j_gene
CASSQEAADIEAFF	TRBV4-1	TRBJ1-1
CASSVSSDTQYF	TRBV9	TRBJ2-3
CASSPTARGDTQYF	TRBV27	TRBJ2-3
CSVEISGQTYEQYF	TRBV29-1	TRBJ2-7
CASSVYRDTLAYEQYF	TRBV9	TRBJ2-7
CSVASDTEAFF	TRBV29-1	TRBJ1-1
CASSLSPYEQYF	TRBV5-1	TRBJ2-7
CASSQRTGSMAFF	TRBV4-3	TRBJ1-1
CASSLDFGRVTVWEKLFF	TRBV5-7	TRBJ1-4
CASSHPGELFF	TRBV7-9	TRBJ2-2
CASRRLGTELTYEQYF	TRBV6-6	TRBJ2-7
CASSLGWTEYNEQFF	TRBV5-6	TRBJ2-1
CASSQDWSSGYTDTQYF	TRBV4-3	TRBJ2-3
CASSLPQTTTGGSYEQYF	TRBV27	NA
CASNLAGGIGEQFF	TRBV6-5	TRBJ2-1
CASSVTVGTSGSKSDLRDIQYF	TRBV13	TRBJ2-4
CASSPLYYNEQFF	TRBV6-1	TRBJ2-1
CASSYRSRGVSYEQYF	TRBV6-5	TRBJ2-7
CASSLIQGDQQTQYF	TRBV4-1	TRBJ2-5
CASTLGGEGKDIQYF	TRBV7-9	TRBJ2-4
CASTPGGNTEAFF	TRBV5-4	TRBJ1-1
CASSGLRGAEVEETQYF	TRBV10-2	TRBJ2-5
CASSVGRTGNTIYF	TRBV9	TRBJ1-3
CASSLVGQGLNEQFF	TRBV5-1	TRBJ2-1
CATSPRTGEYEQYF	TRBV15	TRBJ2-7
CSVEDQDRGTYNEQFF	TRBV29-1	TRBJ2-1
CASSFSLSGSVTDTQYF	TRBV27	TRBJ2-3
CASTHAGSSYEQYF	TRBV28	TRBJ2-7
CASSLGGQGGYTF	TRBV27	TRBJ1-2
CASSPRPSTDTQYF	TRBV5-1	TRBJ2-3
CASTLTGELFF	TRBV5-4	TRBJ2-2
CASSLGQRVDQFF	TRBV27	TRBJ2-1
CASTPRGSGGAGQETQYF	TRBV27	TRBJ2-5
CASSLERGGETQYF	TRBV27	TRBJ2-5
CASSSGGSYEQYF	TRBV13	TRBJ2-7
CASSPDRLAYEQYF	TRBV7-6	TRBJ2-7
CASSPPDVASRVETQYF	TRBV18	TRBJ2-5
CASSPGQGNEQYF	TRBV6-5	TRBJ2-7
CSGGQGANEQYF	TRBV29-1	TRBJ2-7
CASTEGVSWGGANQPQHF	TRBV2	TRBJ1-5
CSVRGGPEAFF	TRBV29-1	TRBJ1-1
CASSARGAKTEAFF	TRBV9	TRBJ1-1
CASSFTDTQYF	TRBV7-2	TRBJ2-3
CASSKRRSTDTQYF	TRBV27	TRBJ2-3
CTSSYRQGVAETQYF	TRBV6-5	TRBJ2-5
CSAETGGGSWETQYF	TRBV29-1	TRBJ2-5